This T cell receptor (beta chain) derives from a study of vaccination and CD4 T cells after COVID-19. Study details: After nasal swab PCR-confirmed SARS-CoV-2, about ten convalescents had mild disease and one severe.

Losses at the gene ends were 6 bases for V and 4 bases for J; bases not matched to a gene: 10. The CDR3 loop spans 15 amino acids. Germline V gives CDR1 LNHDA, CDR2 SQIVND (reference sequence). As for this clonotype: Its antigen is not known.

The Oncomine TCR Beta short-read assay sequenced DNA from cultured CD4+ T cells. TCRdb fed the PCR reads into MiXCR, producing one record per CDR3 protein. The sample includes about 12,000 distinct CDR3 sequences, about two thirds of them seen just once. Treatment in this sample: roughly 10-day PBMC culture with coronavirus spike peptide pools or control peptides (ViraFEST assay). Following expansion of antigen-specific T cells with peptide pools, ViraFEST then sequenced TCRs. This sequence originates from a human donor who had recovered from COVID-19. The source material was CD4+ T cells from blood, cultured in vitro. The V gene is TRBV19, the J gene TRBJ1-2; TRBD1 matches 8 bases. CDR3 loop: CASRTDRGGLYGYTF. CDR3 in DNA: TGTGCCAGTAGAACCGACAGGGGAGGACTCTATGGCTACACCTTC.